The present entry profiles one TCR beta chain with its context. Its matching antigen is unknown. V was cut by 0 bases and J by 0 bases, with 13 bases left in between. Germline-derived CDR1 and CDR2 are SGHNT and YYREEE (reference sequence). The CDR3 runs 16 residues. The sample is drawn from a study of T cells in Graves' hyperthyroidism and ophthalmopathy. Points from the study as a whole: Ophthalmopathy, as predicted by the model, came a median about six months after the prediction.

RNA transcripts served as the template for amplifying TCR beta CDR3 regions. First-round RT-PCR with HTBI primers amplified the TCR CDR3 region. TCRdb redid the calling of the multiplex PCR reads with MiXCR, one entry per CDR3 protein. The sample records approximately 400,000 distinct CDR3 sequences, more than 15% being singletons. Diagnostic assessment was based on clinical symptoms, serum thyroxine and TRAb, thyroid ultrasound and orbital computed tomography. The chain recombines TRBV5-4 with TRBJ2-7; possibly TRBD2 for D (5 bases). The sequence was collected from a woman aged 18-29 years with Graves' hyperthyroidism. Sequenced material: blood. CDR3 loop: CASSLAGYGNSYEQYF. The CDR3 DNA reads TGTGCCAGCAGCTTGGCTGGCTACGGGAACTCCTACGAGCAGTACTTC.